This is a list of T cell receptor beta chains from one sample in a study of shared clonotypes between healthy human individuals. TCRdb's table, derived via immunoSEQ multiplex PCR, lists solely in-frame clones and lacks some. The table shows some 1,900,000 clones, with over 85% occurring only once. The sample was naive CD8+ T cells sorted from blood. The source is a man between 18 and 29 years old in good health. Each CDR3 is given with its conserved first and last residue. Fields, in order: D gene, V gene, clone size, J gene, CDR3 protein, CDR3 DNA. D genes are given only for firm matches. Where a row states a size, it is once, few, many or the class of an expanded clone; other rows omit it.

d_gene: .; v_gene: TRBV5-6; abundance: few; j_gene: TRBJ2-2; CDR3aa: CASSFGTGELFF; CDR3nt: TGTGCCAGCAGCTTCGGAACCGGGGAGCTGTTTTTT
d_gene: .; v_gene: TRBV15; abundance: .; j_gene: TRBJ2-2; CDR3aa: CATSSYPENTGELFF; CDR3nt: TGTGCCACCAGCAGTTACCCCGAGAACACCGGGGAGCTGTTTTTT
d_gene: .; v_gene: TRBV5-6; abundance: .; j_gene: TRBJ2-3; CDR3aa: CASSLVMRPDTQYF; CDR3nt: TGTGCCAGCAGCCTGGTTATGAGGCCAGATACGCAGTATTTT
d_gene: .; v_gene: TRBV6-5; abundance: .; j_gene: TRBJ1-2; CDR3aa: CASSYVRGGSGYTF; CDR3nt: TGTGCCAGCAGTTACGTCAGGGGCGGTAGTGGCTACACCTTC
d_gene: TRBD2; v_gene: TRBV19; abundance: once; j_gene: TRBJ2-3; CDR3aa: CASSSGGVADTQYF; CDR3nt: TGTGCCAGTAGTAGCGGGGGGGTCGCAGATACGCAGTATTTT
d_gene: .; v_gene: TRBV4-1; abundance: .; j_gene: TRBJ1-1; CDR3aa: CASSQYLNTEAFF; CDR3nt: TGCGCCAGCAGCCAATACCTGAACACTGAAGCTTTCTTT
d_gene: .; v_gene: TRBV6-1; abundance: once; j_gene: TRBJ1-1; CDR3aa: CASSEVNTEAFF; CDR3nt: TGTGCCAGCAGTGAGGTGAACACTGAAGCTTTCTTT
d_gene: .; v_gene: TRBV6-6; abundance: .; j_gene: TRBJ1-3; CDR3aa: CASVAGPRSGNTIYF; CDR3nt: TGTGCCAGCGTCGCCGGGCCCCGCTCTGGAAACACCATATATTTT
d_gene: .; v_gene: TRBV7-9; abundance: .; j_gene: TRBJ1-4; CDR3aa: CASSWGVTDEEKLFF; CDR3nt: TGTGCCAGCAGCTGGGGAGTTACAGATGAGGAAAAACTGTTTTTT
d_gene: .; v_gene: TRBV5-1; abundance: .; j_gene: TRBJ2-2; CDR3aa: CASSLGDTGELFF; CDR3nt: TGCGCCAGCAGCCTTGGGGACACCGGGGAGCTGTTTTTT
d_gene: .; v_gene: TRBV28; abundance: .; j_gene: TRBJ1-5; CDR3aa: CASSRRGSGNQPQHF; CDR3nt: TGTGCCAGCAGCCGACGGGGGTCAGGGAATCAGCCCCAGCATTTT
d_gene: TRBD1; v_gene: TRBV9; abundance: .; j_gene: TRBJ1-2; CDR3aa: CASSVDQGASVYTF; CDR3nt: TGTGCCAGCAGCGTTGACCAGGGGGCTTCAGTCTACACCTTC
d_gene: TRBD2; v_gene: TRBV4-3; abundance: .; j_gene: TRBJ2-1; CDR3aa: CASSQLILGQETSGIGNEQFF; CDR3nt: TGCGCCAGCAGCCAATTAATCCTGGGACAGGAGACTAGCGGGATTGGTAATGAGCAGTTCTTC
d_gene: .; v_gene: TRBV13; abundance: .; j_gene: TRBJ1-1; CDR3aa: CASSPNAGDTENTEAFF; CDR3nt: TGTGCCAGCAGCCCTAATGCGGGGGACACGGAGAACACTGAAGCTTTCTTT
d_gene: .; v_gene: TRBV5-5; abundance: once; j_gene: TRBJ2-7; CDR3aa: CASSLEGGASSYEQYF; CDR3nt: TGTGCCAGCAGCTTGGAAGGGGGGGCGAGCTCCTACGAGCAGTACTTC
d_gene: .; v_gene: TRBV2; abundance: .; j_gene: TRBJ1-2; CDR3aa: CASSEGGGYGYTF; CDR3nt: TGTGCCAGCAGTGAAGGTGGTGGGTATGGCTACACCTTC
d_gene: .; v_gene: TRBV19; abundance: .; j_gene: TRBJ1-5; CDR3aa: CASSIGAAGNQPQHF; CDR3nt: TGTGCCAGTAGTATAGGCGCAGCTGGCAATCAGCCCCAGCATTTT
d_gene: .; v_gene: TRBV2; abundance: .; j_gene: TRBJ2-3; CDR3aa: CASSLGGGTDTQYF; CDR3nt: TGTGCCAGCAGTCTCGGGGGAGGCACAGATACGCAGTATTTT
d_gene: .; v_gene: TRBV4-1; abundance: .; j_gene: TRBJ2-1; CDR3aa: CASSQERRANEQFF; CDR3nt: TGCGCCAGCAGCCAAGAGAGGCGGGCGAATGAGCAGTTCTTC
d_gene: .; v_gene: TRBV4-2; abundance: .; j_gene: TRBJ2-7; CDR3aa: CASSQRGSYEQYF; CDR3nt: TGTGCCAGCAGCCAAAGGGGCAGCTACGAGCAGTACTTC
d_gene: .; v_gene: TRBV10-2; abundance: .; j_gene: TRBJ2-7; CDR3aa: CASSGAGVNEQYF; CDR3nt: TGCGCCAGCAGTGGCGCAGGGGTTAACGAGCAGTACTTC
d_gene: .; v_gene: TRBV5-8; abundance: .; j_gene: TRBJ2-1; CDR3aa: CASSLGQYNEQFF; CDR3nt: TGTGCCAGCAGCTTGGGCCAGTACAATGAGCAGTTCTTC
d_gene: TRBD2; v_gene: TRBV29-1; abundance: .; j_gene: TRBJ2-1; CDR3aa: CSVATGLAVYNEQFF; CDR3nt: TGCAGCGTCGCTACGGGACTAGCGGTTTACAATGAGCAGTTCTTC
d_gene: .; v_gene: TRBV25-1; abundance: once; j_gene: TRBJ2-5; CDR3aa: CASRDRERRVGAETQYF; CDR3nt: TGTGCCAGCAGAGACCGAGAACGAAGGGTGGGGGCAGAGACCCAGTACTTC
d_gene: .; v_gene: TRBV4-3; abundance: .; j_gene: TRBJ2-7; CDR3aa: CASSQTGINEQYF; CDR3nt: TGCGCCAGCAGCCAGACAGGTATCAACGAGCAGTACTTC
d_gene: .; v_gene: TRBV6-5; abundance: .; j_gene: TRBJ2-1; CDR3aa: CASSYSAESYNEQFF; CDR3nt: TGTGCCAGCAGTTACTCAGCAGAGTCCTACAATGAGCAGTTCTTC
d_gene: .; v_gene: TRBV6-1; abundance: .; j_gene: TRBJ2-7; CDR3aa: CASSELVSGAYEQYF; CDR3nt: TGTGCCAGCAGTGAACTAGTTTCCGGAGCCTACGAGCAGTACTTC
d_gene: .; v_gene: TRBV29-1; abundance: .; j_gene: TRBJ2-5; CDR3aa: CSVRDQWGETQYF; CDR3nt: TGCAGCGTCCGGGACCAATGGGGAGAGACCCAGTACTTC
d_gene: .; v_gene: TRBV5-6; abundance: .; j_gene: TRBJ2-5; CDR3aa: CASSLYGGHGETQYF; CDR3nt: TGTGCCAGCAGCTTGTATGGGGGGCACGGAGAGACCCAGTACTTC
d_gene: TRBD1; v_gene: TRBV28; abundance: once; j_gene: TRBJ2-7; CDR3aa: CASSFPGQGGEQYF; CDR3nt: TGTGCCAGCAGTTTCCCGGGACAGGGCGGGGAGCAGTACTTC
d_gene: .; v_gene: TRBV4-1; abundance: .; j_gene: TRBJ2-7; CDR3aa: CASSHRGTYEQYF; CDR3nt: TGCGCCAGCAGCCACAGGGGAACCTACGAGCAGTACTTC
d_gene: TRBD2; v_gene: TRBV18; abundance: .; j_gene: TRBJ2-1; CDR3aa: CASSAIAGAYNEQFF; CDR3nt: TGTGCCAGCTCAGCCATAGCGGGAGCTTACAATGAGCAGTTCTTC
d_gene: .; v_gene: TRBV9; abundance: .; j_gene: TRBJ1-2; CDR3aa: CASSGGSYTF; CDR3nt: TGTGCCAGCAGCGGGGGAAGCTACACCTTC
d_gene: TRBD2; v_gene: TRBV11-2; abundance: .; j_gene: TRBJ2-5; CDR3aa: CASSLDPGLADQETQYF; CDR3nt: TGTGCCAGCAGCTTAGATCCGGGACTAGCGGATCAAGAGACCCAGTACTTC
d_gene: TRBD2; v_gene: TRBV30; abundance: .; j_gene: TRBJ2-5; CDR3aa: CAWSLAGGPFETQYF; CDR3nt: TGTGCCTGGAGTCTAGCGGGGGGGCCATTTGAGACCCAGTACTTC
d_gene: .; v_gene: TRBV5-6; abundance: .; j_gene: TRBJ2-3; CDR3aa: CASSFGGDTDTQYF; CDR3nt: TGTGCCAGCAGCTTTGGCGGAGACACAGATACGCAGTATTTT
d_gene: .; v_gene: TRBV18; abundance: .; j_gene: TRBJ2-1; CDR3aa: CASSLGTWVLDEQFF; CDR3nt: TGTGCCAGCTCCCTCGGGACCTGGGTTTTGGATGAGCAGTTCTTC